The source of this T cell receptor beta chain is a study of CD8 T cells in ankylosing spondylitis (TCRdb year 2017). With regard to the full study: The study profiled T cell receptor beta repertoires in healthy donors and ankylosing spondylitis patients to find disease-linked TCR variants. The full study cohort was made up of about two dozen ankylosing spondylitis patients and 108 healthy donors. Samples of peripheral blood were taken, and for ankylosing spondylitis patients, synovial fluid was collected as well.

V is shortened by 6 bases, J by 9 bases, and the region joining them spans 9 bases. The CDR3, cysteine through phenylalanine, is 11 amino acids long. The CDR3 DNA has 33 bases and is translated from base 1. This clonotype has a count of ten or more. The target of this receptor is not known. No per-base quality is available; no much larger clone lies one base away. General study outcomes and caveats: Some motif variants had previously been reported in the synovial fluid and blood of reactive arthritis patients, which suggests shared mechanisms of disease initiation. According to the report, matched synovial fluid samples from ankylosing spondylitis patients were significantly enriched for the disease-linked clones. A TCR beta motif of eight highly homologous amino acid variants appeared characteristic of blood from ankylosing spondylitis patients. The disease-linked clones showed a CD8+ phenotype and occurred at relatively low frequencies in peripheral blood.

The sequencing machine was an Illumina HiSeq 2500. TCR beta libraries were prepared by quantitative 5'-RACE with molecular barcodes. On the authors' methods: To identify disease-linked TCR variants, a new computational method was used, one built on a probabilistic model of VDJ rearrangement. In TCRdb, the public reads were trimmed at Q25 with fastp and aligned with MiXCR, with productive beta chains retained. Each CDR3 protein gets just one entry, which takes the most common genes and DNA from the rows behind it. V and J calls and clone size were set by TCRdb, not the authors. The sample table contains 700,000 or so distinct CDR3 sequences; only one count was recorded for around 17% of them. 19% of the sample belongs to the ten largest clones.

Sample: blood, either unsorted or a sorted T cell fraction (not recorded which). The TCR was taken from a male donor with ankylosing spondylitis. The chain joins TRBV12-3 or TRBV12-4 to TRBJ2-1, with TRBD2 tentatively as D gene (6 bases match). The DNA reads TGTGCCAGCAGCCGGGGACTTGAGCAGTTCTTC. The resulting protein is CASSRGLEQFF.